The sequence of this T cell receptor beta chain was determined in a study of blood T cell repertoires in COVID-19. The ends were cut back, 5 bases at V and 4 bases at J, with 8 bases in the middle. Per germline, CDR1 KGHDR and CDR2 SFDVKD. This CDR3 is built from 13 residues. The protocol was immunoSEQ multiplex PCR, while the TCRdb copy is restricted to in-frame clones and leaves out a portion. The repertoire holds more than 60,000 clones, roughly nine tenths seen once, with approximately 5% in the top ten. The rearrangement uses TRBV24-1 and TRBJ1-3; unclear D gene. This TCR was sampled from a woman between 45 and 65 years old with active COVID-19. Sequencing was carried out using peripheral blood. DNA of the CDR3: TGTGCCACCAGTGGCCCAGGCGGAAACACCATATATTTT. This codes for CATSGPGGNTIYF.